This TCR beta chain was documented in a study of T cells in localized non-small cell lung cancer. Adjacent lung lacking atypia came from at least 2 cm beyond the tumor margin. Study-level findings and limits: The study found T cell clonality highest in uninvolved adjacent lung, above tumor. Of the top 100 tumor clones, median roughly 55 were in adjacent lung, 25 to 35 among its top 100. Longer overall survival was seen with higher T cell density measured in blood.

This clone showed up just a few times. Its specificity is unknown. With V trimmed by 3 bases and J by 3 bases, 8 bases remained unmatched. Germline CDR1 ENHRY, CDR2 SYGVKD. This CDR3 comprises 15 residues. Clones were read by immunoSEQ multiplex PCR, and TCRdb kept only the in-frame ones, dropping some. The table lists 1,500 to 2,000 clones, around a fifth of them singletons. The chain has TRBV10-3 and TRBJ2-7; 7 nucleotides match TRBD1. This receptor was taken from a man aged 18 to 49 with stage I lung adenocarcinoma. The sequenced sample was normal lung tissue next to the tumor, obtained before any cancer treatment. For the CDR3, the DNA is TGTGCCATCAGTGACCAACAGGGGCGACTCTACGAGCAGTACTTC. This translates into CAISDQQGRLYEQYF.